Listed below are T cell receptor beta chains from one sample, sequenced in a study of cytotoxic CD8 clonotypes in ibrutinib-treated CLL. Here immunoSEQ multiplex PCR was the method, and the copy in TCRdb shows in-frame clones only, minus some. The sample holds fewer than 75,000 clones, roughly 70% seen once. The source material was PBMCs, sampled after 12 months of ibrutinib treatment. Receptors originate from a human donor with chronic lymphocytic leukemia. Each CDR3 is given with its conserved first and last residue. Each record gives: J gene, V gene, clone size, D gene, CDR3 DNA, CDR3 protein. The D gene is left open where the match is weak. Not all rows give a size; the values are once, few, many and, for expanded clones, a class.

j_gene: TRBJ1-1; v_gene: TRBV2; abundance: -; d_gene: -; CDR3nt: TGTGCCAGCAGTGGGGAGCTGCGGACTGAAGCTTTCTTT; CDR3aa: CASSGELRTEAFF
j_gene: TRBJ1-3; v_gene: TRBV2; abundance: -; d_gene: -; CDR3nt: TGTGCCAGCAGTGATTCCGGAAACACCATATATTTT; CDR3aa: CASSDSGNTIYF
j_gene: TRBJ2-7; v_gene: TRBV7-7; abundance: few; d_gene: TRBD2; CDR3nt: TGTGCCAGCAGCTCAGGACTAGGGAACTACGAGCAGTACTTC; CDR3aa: CASSSGLGNYEQYF
j_gene: TRBJ1-5; v_gene: TRBV6-5; abundance: -; d_gene: TRBD1; CDR3nt: TGTGCCAGCAAAGGGGGAGGGGGCGGCAATCAGCCCCAGCATTTT; CDR3aa: CASKGGGGGNQPQHF
j_gene: TRBJ1-2; v_gene: TRBV5-1; abundance: -; d_gene: -; CDR3nt: TGCGCCAGCAGCCAGCGGACAGCCAACTATGGCTACACCTTC; CDR3aa: CASSQRTANYGYTF
j_gene: TRBJ2-5; v_gene: TRBV6-5; abundance: -; d_gene: -; CDR3nt: TGTGCCAGCAGTTACAGCAGTCCGGGGGTGCAGACCCAGTACTTC; CDR3aa: CASSYSSPGVQTQYF
j_gene: TRBJ1-3; v_gene: TRBV15; abundance: -; d_gene: -; CDR3nt: TGTGCCACCAGCAGAGATCATGGAATGACCATCTCTGGAAACACCATATATTTT; CDR3aa: CATSRDHGMTISGNTIYF
j_gene: TRBJ1-2; v_gene: TRBV5-1; abundance: few; d_gene: -; CDR3nt: TGCGCCAGCAGCCATTACAGCCAAAACTATGGCTACACCTTC; CDR3aa: CASSHYSQNYGYTF
j_gene: TRBJ2-7; v_gene: TRBV6-6; abundance: -; d_gene: -; CDR3nt: TGTGCCAGCAGTCGGGACTTATCTTACGAGCAGTACTTC; CDR3aa: CASSRDLSYEQYF
j_gene: TRBJ2-7; v_gene: TRBV18; abundance: -; d_gene: -; CDR3nt: TGTGCCAGCTCACTCGGTAACTACGAGCAGTACTTC; CDR3aa: CASSLGNYEQYF
j_gene: TRBJ1-3; v_gene: TRBV6-1; abundance: -; d_gene: -; CDR3nt: TGTGCCAGCAGTGACGAAAGGGGCAGAAACACCATATATTTT; CDR3aa: CASSDERGRNTIYF
j_gene: TRBJ2-7; v_gene: TRBV6-5; abundance: -; d_gene: -; CDR3nt: TGTGCCAGCAGTTACTCGACGTTGGGCAAGGGCGAGCAGTACTTC; CDR3aa: CASSYSTLGKGEQYF
j_gene: TRBJ2-2; v_gene: TRBV14; abundance: -; d_gene: -; CDR3nt: TGTGCCAGCAGCCAAGGGCGAGGGGGGGCCCCTCGTGGAGGAGGGGAGCTGTTTTTT; CDR3aa: CASSQGRGGAPRGGGELFF
j_gene: TRBJ1-5; v_gene: TRBV25-1; abundance: -; d_gene: -; CDR3nt: TGTGCCAGCAGTGAACCCGGAACGCCGAATCAGCCCCAGCATTTT; CDR3aa: CASSEPGTPNQPQHF
j_gene: TRBJ2-2; v_gene: TRBV7-3; abundance: many; d_gene: -; CDR3nt: TGTGCCAGCAGCCCGAGCACCGGGGAGCTGTTTTTT; CDR3aa: CASSPSTGELFF
j_gene: TRBJ2-7; v_gene: TRBV28; abundance: once; d_gene: -; CDR3nt: TGTGCCAGCAGTTTCCCAGGGGGGAACGAGCAGTACTTC; CDR3aa: CASSFPGGNEQYF
j_gene: TRBJ2-3; v_gene: TRBV6-1; abundance: -; d_gene: -; CDR3nt: TGTGCCAGCAGCTTGGAGGGGGCCGTGAGAGATACGCAGTATTTT; CDR3aa: CASSLEGAVRDTQYF
j_gene: TRBJ2-5; v_gene: TRBV28; abundance: -; d_gene: TRBD1; CDR3nt: TGTGCCAGCAGTTTGGACAGGGCGGTGACCCAGTACTTC; CDR3aa: CASSLDRAVTQYF
j_gene: TRBJ2-7; v_gene: TRBV11-2; abundance: -; d_gene: -; CDR3nt: TGTGCCAGCAGCTTAGGGGAAACCTACGAGCAGTACTTC; CDR3aa: CASSLGETYEQYF
j_gene: TRBJ2-7; v_gene: TRBV10-2; abundance: -; d_gene: TRBD2; CDR3nt: TGCGCCAGCAGTGACTCTAGGGGACTAGCGGGAGGCCCACGTCTCGAGCAGTACTTC; CDR3aa: CASSDSRGLAGGPRLEQYF
j_gene: TRBJ1-4; v_gene: TRBV7-9; abundance: few; d_gene: -; CDR3nt: TGTGCCAGCAGCTTATCTGAAGCTAATGAAAAACTGTTTTTT; CDR3aa: CASSLSEANEKLFF
j_gene: TRBJ2-3; v_gene: TRBV7-3; abundance: -; d_gene: TRBD2; CDR3nt: TGTGCCAGCAGCCAAACGGGACTAGCGGGAGTGAAGCGAATAGGTACAGATACGCAGTATTTT; CDR3aa: CASSQTGLAGVKRIGTDTQYF
j_gene: TRBJ2-2; v_gene: TRBV29-1; abundance: -; d_gene: -; CDR3nt: TGCAGCGTTGAGTCTACCGGGACGCCGAACACCGGGGAGCTGTTTTTT; CDR3aa: CSVESTGTPNTGELFF
j_gene: TRBJ2-1; v_gene: TRBV4-3; abundance: -; d_gene: -; CDR3nt: TGCGCCAGCAGCCAAGATTTGGACACTTCCTACAATGAGCAGTTCTTC; CDR3aa: CASSQDLDTSYNEQFF
j_gene: TRBJ2-1; v_gene: TRBV7-2; abundance: once; d_gene: TRBD1; CDR3nt: TGTGCCAGCAGCTTAATCGGGACAGGGGGCCAAGATGAGCAGTTCTTC; CDR3aa: CASSLIGTGGQDEQFF